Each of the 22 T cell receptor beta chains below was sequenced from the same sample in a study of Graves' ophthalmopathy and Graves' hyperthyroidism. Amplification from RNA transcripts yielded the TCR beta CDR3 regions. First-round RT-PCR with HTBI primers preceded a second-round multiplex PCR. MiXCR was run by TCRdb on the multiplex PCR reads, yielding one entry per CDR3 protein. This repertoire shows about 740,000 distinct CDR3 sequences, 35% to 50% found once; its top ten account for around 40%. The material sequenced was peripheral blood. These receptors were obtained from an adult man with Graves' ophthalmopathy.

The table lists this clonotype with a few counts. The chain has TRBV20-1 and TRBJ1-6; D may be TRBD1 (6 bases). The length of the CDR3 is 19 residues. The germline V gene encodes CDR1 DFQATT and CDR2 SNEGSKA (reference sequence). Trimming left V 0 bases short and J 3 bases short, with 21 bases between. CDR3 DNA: TGCAGTGCTAGAGATCCTGGGACACTTCCCGCGGGCTATAATTCACCCCTCCACTTT. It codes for CSARDPGTLPAGYNSPLHF.

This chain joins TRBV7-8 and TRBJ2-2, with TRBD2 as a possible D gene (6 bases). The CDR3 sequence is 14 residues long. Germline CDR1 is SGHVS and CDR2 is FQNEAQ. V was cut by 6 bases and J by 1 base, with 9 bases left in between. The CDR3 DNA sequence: TGTGCCAGCAGTAACGGGGGGAACACCGGGGAGCTGTTTTTT. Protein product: CASSNGGNTGELFF.

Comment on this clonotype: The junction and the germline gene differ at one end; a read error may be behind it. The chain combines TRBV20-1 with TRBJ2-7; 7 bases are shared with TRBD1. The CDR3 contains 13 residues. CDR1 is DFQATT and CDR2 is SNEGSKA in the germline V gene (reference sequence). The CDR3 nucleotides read TGCAGTGCTACTCCGGGACAGAAGAACGAGCAGCACTTC. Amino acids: CSATPGQKNEQHF.

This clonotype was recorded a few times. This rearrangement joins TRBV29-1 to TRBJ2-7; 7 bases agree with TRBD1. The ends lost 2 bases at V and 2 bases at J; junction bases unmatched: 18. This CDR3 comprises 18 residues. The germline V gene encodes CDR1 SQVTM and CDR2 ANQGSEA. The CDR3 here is CSVELPSYRAGGPYEQYF. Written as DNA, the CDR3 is TGCAGCGTTGAACTCCCCTCTTATCGGGCAGGGGGACCCTACGAGCAGTACTTC.

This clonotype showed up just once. The CDR3 region is CATSQTGQGSYGYTF. The CDR3 DNA reads as TGTGCCACCAGCCAAACGGGACAGGGGAGCTATGGCTACACCTTC. This chain links TRBV24-1 with TRBJ1-2, with 10 positions matching TRBD1. The CDR3 covers 15 residues. The V segment lost 7 bases and the J segment 4 bases; nucleotides outside the gene matches: 8. Germline loops: CDR1 KGHDR, CDR2 SFDVKD.

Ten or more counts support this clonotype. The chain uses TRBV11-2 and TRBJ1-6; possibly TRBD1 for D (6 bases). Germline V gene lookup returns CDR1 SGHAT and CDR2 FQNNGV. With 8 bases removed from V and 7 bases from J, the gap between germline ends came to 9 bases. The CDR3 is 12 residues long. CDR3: CASGQPNSPLHF. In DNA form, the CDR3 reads TGTGCCAGCGGACAGCCGAATTCACCCCTCCACTTT.

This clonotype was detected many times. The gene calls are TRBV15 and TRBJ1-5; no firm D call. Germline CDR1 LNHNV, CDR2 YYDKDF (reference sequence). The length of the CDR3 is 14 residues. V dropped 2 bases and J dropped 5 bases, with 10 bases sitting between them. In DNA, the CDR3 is TGTGCCACCAGCAGAACCACCCACGATCAGCCCCAGCATTTT. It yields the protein CATSRTTHDQPQHF.

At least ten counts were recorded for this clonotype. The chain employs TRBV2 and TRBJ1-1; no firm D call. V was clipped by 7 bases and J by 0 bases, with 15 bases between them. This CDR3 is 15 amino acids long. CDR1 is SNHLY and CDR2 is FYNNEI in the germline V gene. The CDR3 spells CASKPAGRMNTEAFF. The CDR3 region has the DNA TGTGCCAGCAAACCGGCAGGCCGTATGAACACTGAAGCTTTCTTT.

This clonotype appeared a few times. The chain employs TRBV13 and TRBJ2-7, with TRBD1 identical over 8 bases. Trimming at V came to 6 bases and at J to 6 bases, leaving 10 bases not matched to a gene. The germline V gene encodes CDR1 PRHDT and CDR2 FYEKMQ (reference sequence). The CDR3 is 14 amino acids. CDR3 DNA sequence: TGTGCCAGCAGTCCTAGGACAGGGTCCGTCGAGCAGTACTTC. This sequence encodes CASSPRTGSVEQYF.

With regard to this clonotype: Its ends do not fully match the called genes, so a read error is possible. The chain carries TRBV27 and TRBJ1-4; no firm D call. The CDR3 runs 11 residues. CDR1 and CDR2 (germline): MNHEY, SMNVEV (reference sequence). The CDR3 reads CVSSLSEKLFF. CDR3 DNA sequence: TGTGTCAGCAGCTTATCGGAAAAACTGTTTTTT. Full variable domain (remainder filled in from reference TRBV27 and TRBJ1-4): EAQVTQNPRYLITVTGKKLTVTCSQNMNHEYMSWYRQDPGLGLRQIYYSMNVEVTDKGDVPEGYKVSRKEKRNFPLILESPSPNQTSLYFCVSSLSEKLFFGSGTQLSVL.

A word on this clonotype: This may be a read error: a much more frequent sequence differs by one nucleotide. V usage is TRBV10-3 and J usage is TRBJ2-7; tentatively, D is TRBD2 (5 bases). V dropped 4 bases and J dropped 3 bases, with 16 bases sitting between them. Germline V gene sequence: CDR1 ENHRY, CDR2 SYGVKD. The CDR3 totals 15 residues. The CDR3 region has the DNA TGTGCCATCAGTGGCTCCATTGGGAGATACTACGAGCAGTACTTC. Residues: CAISGSIGRYYEQYF.

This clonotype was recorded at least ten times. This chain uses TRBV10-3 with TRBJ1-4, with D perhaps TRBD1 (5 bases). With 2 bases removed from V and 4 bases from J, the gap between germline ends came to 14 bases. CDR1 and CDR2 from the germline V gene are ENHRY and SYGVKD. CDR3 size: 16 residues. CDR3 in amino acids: CAISEPRRGGNEKLFF. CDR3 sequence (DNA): TGTGCCATCAGTGAGCCAAGACGCGGGGGTAATGAAAAACTGTTTTTT.

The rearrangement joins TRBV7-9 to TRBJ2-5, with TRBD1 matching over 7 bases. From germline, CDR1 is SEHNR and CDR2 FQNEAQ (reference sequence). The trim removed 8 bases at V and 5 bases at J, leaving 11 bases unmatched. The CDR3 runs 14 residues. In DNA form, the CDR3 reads TGTGCCAGCGTCCCCACCCGGGACAGTGAGACCCAGTACTTC. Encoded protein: CASVPTRDSETQYF.

CDR3 region: CASSKSDSFSGNTIYF. The CDR3 coding sequence is TGTGCCAGCAGTAAATCGGACAGTTTCTCTGGAAACACCATATATTTT. The rearrangement joins TRBV12-3 or TRBV12-4 to TRBJ1-3; maybe TRBD1 (6 bases). V was clipped by 5 bases and J by 0 bases, with 14 bases between them. The CDR3 totals 16 residues.

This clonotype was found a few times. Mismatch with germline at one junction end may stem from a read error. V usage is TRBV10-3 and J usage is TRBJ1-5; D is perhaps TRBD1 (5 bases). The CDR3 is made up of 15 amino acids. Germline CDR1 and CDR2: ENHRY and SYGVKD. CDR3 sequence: CASSGSMGGNQPQHF. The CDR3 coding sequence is TGTGCCAGCAGTGGGTCGATGGGGGGCAATCAGCCCCAGCATTTT.

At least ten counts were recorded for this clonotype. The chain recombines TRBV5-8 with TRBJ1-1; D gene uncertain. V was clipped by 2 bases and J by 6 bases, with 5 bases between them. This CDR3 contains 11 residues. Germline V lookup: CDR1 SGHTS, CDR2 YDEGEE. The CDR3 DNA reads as TGTGCCAGCAGCTTCATCGCTGAAGCTTTCTTT. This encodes CASSFIAEAFF.

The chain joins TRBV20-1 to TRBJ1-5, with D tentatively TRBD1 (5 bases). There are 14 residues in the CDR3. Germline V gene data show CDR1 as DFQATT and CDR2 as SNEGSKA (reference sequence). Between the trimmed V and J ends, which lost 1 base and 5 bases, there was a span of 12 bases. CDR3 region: CSARALDRDQPQHF. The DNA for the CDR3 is TGCAGTGCTAGAGCCCTAGACAGAGATCAGCCCCAGCATTTT.

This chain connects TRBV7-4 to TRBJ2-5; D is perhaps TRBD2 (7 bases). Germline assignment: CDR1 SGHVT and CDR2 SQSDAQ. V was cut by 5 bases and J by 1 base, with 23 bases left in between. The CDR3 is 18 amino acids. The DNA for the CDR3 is TGTGCCAGCAGCCGCACTGGGAGGGGGAACGGGATCCAAGAGACCCAGTACTTC. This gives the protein CASSRTGRGNGIQETQYF.

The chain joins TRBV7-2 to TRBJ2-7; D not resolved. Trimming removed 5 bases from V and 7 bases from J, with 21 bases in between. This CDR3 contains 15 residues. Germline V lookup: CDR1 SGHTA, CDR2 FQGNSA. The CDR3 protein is CASSRHRGVVREQYF. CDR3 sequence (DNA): TGTGCCAGCAGCCGACATCGTGGGGTTGTGAGAGAGCAGTACTTC.

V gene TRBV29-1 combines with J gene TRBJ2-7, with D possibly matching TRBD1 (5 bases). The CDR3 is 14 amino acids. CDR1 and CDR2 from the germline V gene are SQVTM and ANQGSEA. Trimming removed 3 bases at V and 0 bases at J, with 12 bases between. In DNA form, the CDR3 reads TGCAGCGTTGAGCTGGGGCGCAGCTCCTACGAGCAGTACTTC. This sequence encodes CSVELGRSSYEQYF.

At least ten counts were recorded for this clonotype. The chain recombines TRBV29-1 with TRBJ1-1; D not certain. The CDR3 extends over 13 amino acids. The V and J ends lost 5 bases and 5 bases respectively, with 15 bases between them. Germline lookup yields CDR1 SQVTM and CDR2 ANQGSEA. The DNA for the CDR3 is TGCAGCGTTTCGGCCCCCGGGAGGACTGAAGCTTTCTTT. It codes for CSVSAPGRTEAFF.

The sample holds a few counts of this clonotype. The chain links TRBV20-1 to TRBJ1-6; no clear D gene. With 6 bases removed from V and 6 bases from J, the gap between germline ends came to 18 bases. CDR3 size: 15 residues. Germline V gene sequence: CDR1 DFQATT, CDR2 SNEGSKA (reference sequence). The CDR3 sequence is CSAPTTPSGNSPLHF. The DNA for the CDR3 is TGCAGTGCACCTACTACACCGTCCGGTAATTCACCCCTCCACTTT.